The T cell receptor (beta chain) described here comes from a study of cytomegalovirus exposure and HLA in healthy donors (TCRdb year 2017). For the wider study: In an earlier analysis of 450 to 750 of the donors, 276 Gb of sequence data and approximately 120 million unique TCR beta sequences from about 179 million T cells were reported. Approximately 310 gigabases of sequencing data and 78 million or so unique TCR sequences were included in an early release covering about 700 HLA-typed donors. Of the roughly 400 genotyped donors, approximately 82% fell in the genetic ancestry cluster associated with self-reported Caucasian donors. The aim of the study was to test whether cataloging public T cell receptors could identify signatures of past pathogen exposure. The study profiled the T cell repertoires of about 720 subjects by immunosequencing and related them to cytomegalovirus serostatus. Along with the approximately 700-subject first cohort, a separate validation cohort of over 90 different subjects was used. To predict cytomegalovirus infection status, the study brought together high-throughput TCR immunosequencing, statistical association of individual TCRs with disease status, and machine learning. To study patterns of TCR occurrence, a later analysis re-analyzed previously published TCR beta repertoires from 666 donors and added high-resolution HLA genotyping. Rather than using new phenotypic data, the later analysis identified candidate immune exposures from TCR beta sequences and from how often those sequences occurred across donors. In an earlier analysis of around 540 of the donors, high-throughput TCR beta sequencing was used to judge whether each TCR beta V gene segment behaved as functional or pseudogenic. Donor age, sex, ethnicity and CMV serostatus were collected together with the repertoire data. A later genetic analysis used genome-wide SNP genotypes for about three fifths of the 666 donors, treating that subset as a discovery cohort. All discovery cohort repertoires had been generated on a single sequencing platform. HLA typing included class I and class II loci at four-digit resolution. Typing coverage differed by locus: A, B, C, DRB1 and DQB1 were typed in about 629-640 donors, DQA1 in 500 to 550, DPA1 in around 600, and DPB1 in just under 480. Four or five DR-DQ haplotypes were handled as single units for association and clustering because linkage in the cohort was strong. On average, approximately 250,000 unique TCR beta nucleotide sequences were sequenced per donor among a few hundred genotyped donors of the cohort, with roughly 20% of those sequences being non-productive.

What the study reported, not specific to this receptor: The authors suggested that the approach could potentially be extended to other disease states and immunological phenotypes. In a later analysis, HLA-associated TCR beta chains showed more clonal expansion and lower generation probabilities than non-associated chains that were equally common. Because HLA typing was missing for some donors at each locus, association tests included only the typed subset. Linkage disequilibrium might explain the correlated functional status among segregating V segments, but an unknown experimental factor could not be ruled out. A later analysis reported that several top co-occurrence clusters appeared linked to parvovirus B19, influenza, CMV and Epstein-Barr virus. A later genetic analysis associated a missense DCLRE1C variant with V-gene and J-gene trimming of TCR beta chains, and an independent cohort replicated the association. Because the 87-base-pair reads could not distinguish some IMGT-functional V segments, including TRBV6-2 and TRBV6-3, those segments were excluded. Most CMV-associated TCR beta chains appeared to be HLA-restricted in a later analysis, and the HLA associations seemed to be driven largely by CMV exposure. A later analysis found that TCR association rates varied across HLA loci, with DRB1 alleles showing the most associated TCRs and HLA-C alleles the fewest. Across donors, most TCR sequences were observed very rarely, whereas some public TCRs were present in many individuals. A further reported finding was that TCR beta sequences accurately predicted the HLA-A and HLA-B alleles for most subjects in the first cohort. This cohort had only TCR beta chains sequenced, and the lack of alpha or paired-chain data limited which features could be detected. For the cohort, immune exposure information was limited to CMV serostatus. A cluster of highly shared sequence variants was judged likely to represent a technical artifact of the sequencing pipeline. A few of the identified cytomegalovirus-associated TCR beta chains were confirmed in vitro to be specific for cytomegalovirus antigens. The study gave a list of under 200 TCR beta chains associated with cytomegalovirus. The earlier analysis of 450 to 700 of the donors excluded 15 to 20 rarely observed V segments, including chromosome 9 orphons, because counts were too low. In a later genetic analysis, fewer N-insertions in productive TCRs were reported among donors in an Asian-associated ancestry cluster than the approximately 630-donor mean. The presence/absence analyses assumed that sequencing depth was roughly uniform across donors, and that assumption may not be true. The classifier was reported to diagnose cytomegalovirus status with high specificity and sensitivity in both the original and validation cohorts. When HLA alleles, especially DR and DQ, strongly co-occurred, TCR associations were difficult to assign to individual alleles. In an earlier analysis of around 600 of the donors, most TCR beta V segments appeared in productive rearrangements about 87% or about 30% of the time, broadly matching IMGT annotations. At a false discovery rate of 0.05, a later analysis linked under 20,000 TCR beta sequences to specific HLA alleles.

The cohort was made up of several hundred healthy bone marrow donors. At the time of sampling, all cohort members were nominally healthy, though unrecorded immune exposures were likely present. The donor tested CMV seronegative and was one of the 352 seronegative cohort members. A peripheral blood sample was collected from each donor, and TCR beta sequencing was performed on peripheral blood mononuclear cells. The Qiagen DNeasy Blood Extraction Kit was used to extract genomic DNA from the blood cell samples. The table lists this clone with a few counts. There is no known antigen for this receptor. It has no much larger one-base neighbor in the sample; base qualities were not kept. Reading from cysteine to phenylalanine, the CDR3 counts 15 amino acids. The sequence is cut down to CDR3 DNA, 45 bases in frame from base 1. Relative to germline, V is 4 bases shorter and J is 2 bases shorter, with 12 bases between their ends. The germline V gene gives CDR1 as MNHNS and CDR2 as SASEGT.

To prepare the library, the immunoSEQ multiplex PCR assay was applied. For the multiplex PCR, a mixture combining 60 forward primers for TCR Vbeta segments and 13 reverse primers for TCR Jbeta segments was used. The CDR3 region of rearranged TCR beta genes was amplified from genomic DNA by a multiplex PCR assay. On the Illumina HiSeq System, the amplified TCR beta libraries were sequenced as 87-base-pair reads. Per the original workflow: A later analysis counted about 82 million unique TCR beta chains across the 700 or so repertoires, and some 11 million of these chains were shared by at least two donors. To remove PCR and sequencing errors, raw reads were error-corrected and collapsed into unique sequences using a nearest-neighbor algorithm that merged closely related sequences. Alignment of CDR3 sequences to IMGT reference sequences was used to assign V, D and J gene segments. For a sequence to be retained, a match of at least six nucleotides was required to both a V gene segment and a J gene segment. Rearrangements were called productive when the CDR3 lacked stop codons and stayed in frame with V and J; all others were non-productive. Following IMGT convention, CDR3 was defined as the stretch from the second conserved V-encoded cysteine up to the conserved J-encoded phenylalanine. Sequences without an unambiguous match to a single V gene segment were excluded from the earlier analysis of about 600 of the donors. An earlier analysis of a few hundred of the donors called V segments functional above 56.7% productive rearrangements and segregating when the between-donor standard deviation exceeded 5%. To diagnose cytomegalovirus status from the catalog of TCR beta chain sequences, a statistical classification framework was built. In a later analysis, TCR nucleotide sequences were compared against IMGT/GENE-DB human TR gene sequences so that V and J genes could be assigned. A later analysis assigned CDR3 sequences and most-parsimonious VDJ recombination scenarios with the TCRdist pipeline. In a later analysis, each TCR beta chain was defined by its CDR3 amino acid sequence together with its V-gene family, and reads lacking a unique V-gene family were excluded. A later analysis removed several hundred highly shared, low-generation-probability nucleotide sequences to deal with suspected cross-contamination and a sequencing artifact. For each public chain, a later analysis derived a clonal expansion index from normalized ranks of inferred template counts within each repertoire. Generation probabilities in a later analysis came from a VDJ recombination model fitted to out-of-frame rearrangements, and those results were checked against IGoR. A later analysis scored TCR-TCR, TCR-HLA and TCR-CMV co-occurrence with hypergeometric tests, applying a repertoire-size bias correction to TCR pairs. In a later analysis, false discovery rates were estimated by permuting HLA or CMV assignments 20 times. In a later analysis, co-occurring TCRs were grouped using DBSCAN, with TCRdist sequence similarity added in when clustering inside HLA-allele-positive subsets. Repertoires with fewer than 30,000 or more than 120,000 public chains, plus five repertoires with anomalous nucleotide sharing, were excluded from co-occurrence clustering. TCRdb stores this immuneACCESS table with in-frame sequences only. Part of the clones is absent; in the studies checked, under half of the shortfall reflects unresolved V genes, and no reason is known for the rest. That table furnishes V, J and clone size, whereas the DNA furnished D and trimming. The sample records some 150,000 clones, around 79% of which are singletons. Of the sample, around 1.9% falls within the top ten clones.

This clonotype was obtained from a man aged 35 to 55 in good health and CMV-seronegative. Sequencing input: PBMCs. This sequence uses TRBV6-1 and TRBJ1-5; the D gene is perhaps TRBD1, on 5 matching bases. The sequenced DNA: TGTGCCAGCAGTGGGGGCCCGTCGGGCAATCAGCCCCAGCATTTT. This encodes CASSGGPSGNQPQHF.